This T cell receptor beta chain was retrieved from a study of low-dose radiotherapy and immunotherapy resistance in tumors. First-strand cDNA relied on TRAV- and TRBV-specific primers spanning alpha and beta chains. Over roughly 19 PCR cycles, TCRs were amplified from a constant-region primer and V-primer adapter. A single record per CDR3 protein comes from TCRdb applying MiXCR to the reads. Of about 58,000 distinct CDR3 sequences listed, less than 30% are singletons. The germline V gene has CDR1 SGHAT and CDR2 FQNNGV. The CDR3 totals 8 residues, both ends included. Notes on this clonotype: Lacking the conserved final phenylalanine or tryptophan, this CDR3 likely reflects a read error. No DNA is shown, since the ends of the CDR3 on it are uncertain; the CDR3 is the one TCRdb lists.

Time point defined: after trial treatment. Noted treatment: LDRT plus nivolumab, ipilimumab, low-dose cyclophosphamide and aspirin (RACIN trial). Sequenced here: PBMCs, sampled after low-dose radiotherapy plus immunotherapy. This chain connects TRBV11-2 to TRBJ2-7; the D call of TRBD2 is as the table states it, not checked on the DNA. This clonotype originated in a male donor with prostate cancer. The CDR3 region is CASSTIAG.